This TCR beta chain was captured in a study of cytomegalovirus exposure and HLA in healthy donors. Study results and limitations: As a later analysis showed, a missense DCLRE1C variant was linked to trimming of TCR beta V- and J-genes. It was confirmed in vitro that a few of the CMV-associated chains were specific for CMV antigens. The study listed 164 cytomegalovirus-associated TCR beta chains.

The PCR contained 60 Vbeta and 13 Jbeta primers. Sequencing used immunoSEQ multiplex PCR; TCRdb keeps in-frame clones, though not all of them. This table holds almost 90,000 clones, 85% found once. The trim removed 5 bases at V and 3 bases at J, leaving 5 bases unmatched. The CDR3 consists of 14 residues. Germline V gene lookup returns CDR1 SGHTA and CDR2 FQGNSA. As for this clone: The antigen remains undetermined.

This rearrangement joins TRBV7-2 to TRBJ2-5; 8 bases agree with TRBD1. Sample: PBMCs. The origin of this receptor is a man aged 35 to 55 in good health and CMV-seropositive. The CDR3 nucleotides are TGTGCCAGCAGCCCTAAGACAGGGGAAGAGACCCAGTACTTC. This codes for CASSPKTGEETQYF. Combining the CDR3 with reference TRBV7-2 and TRBJ2-5 gives the whole variable domain GAGVSQSPSNKVTEKGKDVELRCDPISGHTALYWYRQSLGQGLEFLIYFQGNSAPDKSGLPSDRFSAERTGGSVSTLTIQRTQQEDSAVYLCASSPKTGEETQYFGPGTRLLVL.